This TCR beta chain was recorded in a study of OX40 agonist ivuxolimab in advanced cancers. Whole-study context: Hepatocellular carcinoma, melanoma, renal cell or head and neck cancer occurred in dose-escalation patients.

The assay was immunoSEQ multiplex PCR, and TCRdb's table has in-frame clones only and misses some. Found here are about 95,000 clones, roughly nine tenths of them singletons; the top ten hold roughly 0.33%. With 5 bases clipped from V and 6 bases from J, the junction kept 7 bases outside the gene matches. The germline V gene has CDR1 LNHDA and CDR2 SQIVND (reference sequence). This CDR3 contains 16 residues. Samples were taken at baseline and on day 1 of cycles 4 and 7. The chain joins TRBV19 to TRBJ2-2; 12 bases map to TRBD2. Sequences were derived from CD4+ or CD8+ T cells sorted from blood, sampled in a trial of the OX40 agonist ivuxolimab. The origin of this receptor is an adult with an advanced solid tumor such as melanoma, head and neck, liver or kidney cancer. CDR3: CASSSRTSGISGELFF. Written as DNA, the CDR3 is TGTGCCAGTAGTTCCCGGACTAGCGGGATTTCCGGGGAGCTGTTTTTT.